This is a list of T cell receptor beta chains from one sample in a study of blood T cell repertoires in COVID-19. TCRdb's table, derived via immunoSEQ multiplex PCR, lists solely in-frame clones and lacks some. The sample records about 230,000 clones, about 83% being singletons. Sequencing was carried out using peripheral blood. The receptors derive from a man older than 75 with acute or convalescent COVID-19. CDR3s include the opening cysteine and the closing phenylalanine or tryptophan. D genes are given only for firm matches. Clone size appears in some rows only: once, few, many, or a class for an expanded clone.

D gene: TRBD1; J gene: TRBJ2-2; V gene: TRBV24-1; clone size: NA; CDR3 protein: CATSVARGPGELFF; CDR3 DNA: TGTGCCACCAGTGTGGCCAGGGGGCCCGGGGAGCTGTTTTTT
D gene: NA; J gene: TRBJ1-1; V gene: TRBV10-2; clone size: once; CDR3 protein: CASRDRNQPHEAFF; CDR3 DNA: TGCGCCAGCAGGGACAGAAACCAGCCACATGAAGCTTTCTTT
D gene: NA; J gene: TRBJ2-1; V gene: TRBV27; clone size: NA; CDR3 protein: CASSGWGLNNYNEQFF; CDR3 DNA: TGTGCCAGCAGTGGGTGGGGACTTAACAATTACAATGAGCAGTTCTTC
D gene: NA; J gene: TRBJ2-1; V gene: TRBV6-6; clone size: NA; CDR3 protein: CASSYRPGLRNEQFF; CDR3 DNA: TGTGCCAGCAGTTACCGACCTGGGCTCAGAAATGAGCAGTTCTTC
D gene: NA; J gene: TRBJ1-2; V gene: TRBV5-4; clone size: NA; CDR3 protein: CASSLEGVGVRGYTF; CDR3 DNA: TGTGCCAGCAGCTTGGAGGGGGTCGGAGTTCGTGGCTACACCTTC
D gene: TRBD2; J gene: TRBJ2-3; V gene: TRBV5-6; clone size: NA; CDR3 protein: CASSLGASGGADTQYF; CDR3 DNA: TGTGCCAGCAGCTTGGGGGCTAGCGGGGGAGCAGATACGCAGTATTTT
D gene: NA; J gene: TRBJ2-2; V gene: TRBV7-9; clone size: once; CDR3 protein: CASSSPTGVGAGELFF; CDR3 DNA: TGTGCCAGCAGCTCCCCGACGGGAGTGGGGGCCGGGGAGCTGTTTTTT
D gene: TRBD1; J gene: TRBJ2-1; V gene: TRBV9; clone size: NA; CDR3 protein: CASSVGPGQGYNEQFF; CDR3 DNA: TGTGCCAGCAGCGTCGGACCGGGACAGGGTTACAATGAGCAGTTCTTC
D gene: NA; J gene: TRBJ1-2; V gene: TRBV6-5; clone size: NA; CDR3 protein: CASSYAHSSRGYTF; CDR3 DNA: TGTGCCAGCAGTTACGCCCATTCTTCTAGGGGCTACACCTTC
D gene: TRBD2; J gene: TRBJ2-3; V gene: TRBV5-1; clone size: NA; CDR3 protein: CASSLVSRERRRGTQYF; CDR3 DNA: TGCGCCAGCAGCTTGGTTTCGCGGGAGCGGAGGCGGGGTACGCAGTATTTT
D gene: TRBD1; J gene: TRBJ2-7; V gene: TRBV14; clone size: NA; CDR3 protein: CASSPTGIRNEQYF; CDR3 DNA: TGTGCCAGCAGCCCGACAGGGATTCGCAACGAGCAGTACTTC
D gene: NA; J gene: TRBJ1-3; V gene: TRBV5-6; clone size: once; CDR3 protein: CASSRTPSSGNTIYF; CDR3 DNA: TGTGCCAGCAGCAGGACACCATCCTCTGGAAACACCATATATTTT
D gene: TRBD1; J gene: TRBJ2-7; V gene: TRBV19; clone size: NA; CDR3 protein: CASSLRQGLSSYEQYF; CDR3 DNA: TGTGCCAGTAGCCTCCGACAGGGCCTTAGCTCCTACGAGCAGTACTTC
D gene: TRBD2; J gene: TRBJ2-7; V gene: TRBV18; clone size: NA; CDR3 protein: CASSPRRESEQYF; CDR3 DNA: TGTGCCAGCTCACCCCGGCGGGAGAGCGAGCAGTACTTC
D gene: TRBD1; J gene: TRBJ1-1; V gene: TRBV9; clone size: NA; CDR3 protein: CASSVTGNTMNTEAFF; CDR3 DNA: TGTGCCAGCAGCGTGACAGGGAACACAATGAACACTGAAGCTTTCTTT
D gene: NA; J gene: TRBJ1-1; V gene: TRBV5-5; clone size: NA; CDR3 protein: CASSRDERNTEAFF; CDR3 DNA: TGTGCCAGCAGCCGTGATGAGAGGAACACTGAAGCTTTCTTT
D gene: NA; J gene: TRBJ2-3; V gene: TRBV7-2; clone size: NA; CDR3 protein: CASSLAATQYF; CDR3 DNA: TGTGCCAGCAGCTTAGCGGCCACGCAGTATTTT
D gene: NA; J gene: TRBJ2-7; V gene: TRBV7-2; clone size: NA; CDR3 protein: CASSLSGGPSSYEQYF; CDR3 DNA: TGTGCCAGCAGCTTATCTGGAGGGCCGAGCTCCTACGAGCAGTACTTC
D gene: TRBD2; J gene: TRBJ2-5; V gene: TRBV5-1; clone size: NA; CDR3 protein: CATPRGRGGRKEETQYF; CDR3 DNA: TGCGCCACCCCCCGAGGACGGGGGGGCCGAAAAGAAGAGACCCAGTACTTC
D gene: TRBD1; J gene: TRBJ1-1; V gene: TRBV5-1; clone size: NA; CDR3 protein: CASSRQGTEAFF; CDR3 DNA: TGCGCCAGCAGCCGACAGGGAACTGAAGCTTTCTTT
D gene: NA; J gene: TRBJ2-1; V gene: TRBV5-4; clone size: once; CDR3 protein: CASAGQLYNEQFF; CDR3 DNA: TGTGCCAGCGCGGGCCAACTCTACAATGAGCAGTTCTTC
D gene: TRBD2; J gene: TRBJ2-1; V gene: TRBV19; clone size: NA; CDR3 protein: CASSLGTSGGYNEQFF; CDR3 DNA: TGTGCCAGTAGCCTCGGGACTAGCGGGGGTTACAATGAGCAGTTCTTC
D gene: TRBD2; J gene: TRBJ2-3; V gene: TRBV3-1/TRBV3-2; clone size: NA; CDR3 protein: CASSQSTGRSDTQYF; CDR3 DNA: TGTGCCAGCAGCCAAAGTACCGGGAGGTCAGATACGCAGTATTTT
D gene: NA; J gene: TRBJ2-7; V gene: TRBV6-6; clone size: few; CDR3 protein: CASSYSMNSYEQYF; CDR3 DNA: TGTGCCAGCAGTTACTCGATGAACAGCTACGAGCAGTACTTC
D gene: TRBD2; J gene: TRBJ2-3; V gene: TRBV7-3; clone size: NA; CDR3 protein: CASSPNSGRMADTQYF; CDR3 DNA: TGTGCCAGCAGCCCAAATAGCGGGAGAATGGCAGATACGCAGTATTTT
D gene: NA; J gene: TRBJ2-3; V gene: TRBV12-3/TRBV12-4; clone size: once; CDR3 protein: CASTMRAADTQYF; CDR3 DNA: TGTGCCAGCACCATGAGGGCGGCAGATACGCAGTATTTT
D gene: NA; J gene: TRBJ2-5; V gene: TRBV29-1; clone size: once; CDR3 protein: CSVVRSGGETQYF; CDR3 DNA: TGCAGCGTTGTCCGGTCGGGTGGAGAGACCCAGTACTTC
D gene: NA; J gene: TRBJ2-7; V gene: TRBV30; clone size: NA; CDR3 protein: CAWSRGIPPGQQYF; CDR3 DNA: TGTGCCTGGAGTCGGGGGATACCCCCGGGGCAGCAGTACTTC
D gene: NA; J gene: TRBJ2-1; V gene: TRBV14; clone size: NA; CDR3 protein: CASSQGAPSYNEQFF; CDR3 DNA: TGTGCCAGCAGTCAAGGAGCCCCCTCCTACAATGAGCAGTTCTTC
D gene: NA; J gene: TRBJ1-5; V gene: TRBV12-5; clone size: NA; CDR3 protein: CASGPGGNQPQHF; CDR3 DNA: TGTGCTAGTGGTCCTGGAGGCAATCAGCCCCAGCATTTT
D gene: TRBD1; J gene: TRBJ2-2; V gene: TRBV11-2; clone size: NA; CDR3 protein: CASSLAGGTYGELFF; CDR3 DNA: TGTGCCAGCAGCTTAGCAGGGGGCACCTACGGGGAGCTGTTTTTT
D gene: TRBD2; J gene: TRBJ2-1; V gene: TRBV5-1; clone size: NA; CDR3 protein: CASRVLADYNEQFF; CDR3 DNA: TGCGCCAGCAGGGTACTAGCGGATTACAATGAGCAGTTCTTC
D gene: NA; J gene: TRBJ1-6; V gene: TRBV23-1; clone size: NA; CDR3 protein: CASGIPGRGHNSPLHF; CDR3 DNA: TGCGCCAGCGGAATTCCAGGGAGGGGTCACAATTCACCCCTCCACTTT
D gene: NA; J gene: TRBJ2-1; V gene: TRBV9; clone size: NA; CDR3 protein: CASSVESNSYNEQFF; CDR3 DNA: TGTGCCAGCAGCGTAGAGAGTAACTCCTACAATGAGCAGTTCTTC
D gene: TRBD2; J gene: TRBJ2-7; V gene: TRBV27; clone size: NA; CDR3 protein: CASRPLAGGRAYEQYF; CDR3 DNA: TGTGCCAGCAGACCCCTAGCGGGAGGGAGGGCCTACGAGCAGTACTTC
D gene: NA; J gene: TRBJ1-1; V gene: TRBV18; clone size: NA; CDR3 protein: CASSPTGWETFF; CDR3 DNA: TGTGCCAGCTCACCAACAGGGTGGGAAACTTTCTTT
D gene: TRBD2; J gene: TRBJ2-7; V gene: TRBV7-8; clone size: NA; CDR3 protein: CASSLGLAGPYEQYF; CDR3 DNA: TGTGCCAGCAGCCTGGGACTAGCGGGCCCCTACGAGCAGTACTTC
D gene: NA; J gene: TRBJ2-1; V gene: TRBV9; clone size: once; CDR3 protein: CASSVRGYNEQFF; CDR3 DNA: TGTGCCAGCAGCGTCCGGGGCTACAATGAGCAGTTCTTC
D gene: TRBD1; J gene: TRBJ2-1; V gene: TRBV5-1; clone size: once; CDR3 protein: CASWGTGNNEQFF; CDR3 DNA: TGCGCCAGCTGGGGGACAGGAAACAATGAGCAGTTCTTC
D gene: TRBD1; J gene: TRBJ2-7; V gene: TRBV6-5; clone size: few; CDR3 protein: CASIAGTGGFHEQYF; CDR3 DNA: TGTGCCAGCATTGCCGGGACAGGGGGCTTCCACGAGCAGTACTTC
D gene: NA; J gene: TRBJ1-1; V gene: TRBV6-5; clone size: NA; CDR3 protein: CASSSPEGRGNTEAFF; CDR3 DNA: TGTGCCAGCAGTTCCCCGGAGGGGAGGGGGAACACTGAAGCTTTCTTT
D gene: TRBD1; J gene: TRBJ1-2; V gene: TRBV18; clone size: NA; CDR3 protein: CASTGQDNYGYTF; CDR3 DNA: TGTGCCAGTACAGGACAGGACAACTATGGCTACACCTTC
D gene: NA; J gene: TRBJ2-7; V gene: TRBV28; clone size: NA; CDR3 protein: CASGTGPGEQYF; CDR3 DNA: TGTGCCAGCGGAACAGGGCCGGGGGAGCAGTACTTC
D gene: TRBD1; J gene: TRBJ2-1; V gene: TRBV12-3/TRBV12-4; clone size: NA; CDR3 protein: CASSLKAGTGEFF; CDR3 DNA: TGTGCCAGCAGTTTGAAGGCCGGGACAGGGGAGTTCTTC
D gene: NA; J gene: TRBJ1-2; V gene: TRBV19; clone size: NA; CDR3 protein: CASSMDWDEQGRNYGYTF; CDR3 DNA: TGTGCCAGTAGTATGGATTGGGACGAACAGGGTAGGAACTATGGCTACACCTTC
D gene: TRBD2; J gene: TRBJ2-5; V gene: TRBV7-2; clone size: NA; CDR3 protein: CASSLLAGGGKKTQYF; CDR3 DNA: TGTGCCAGCAGCCTGTTAGCGGGGGGCGGTAAAAAGACCCAGTACTTC
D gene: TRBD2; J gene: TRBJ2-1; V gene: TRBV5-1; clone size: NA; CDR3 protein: CASTPRGSNDEQFF; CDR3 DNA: TGCGCCAGCACCCCGCGGGGGTCCAATGATGAGCAGTTCTTC
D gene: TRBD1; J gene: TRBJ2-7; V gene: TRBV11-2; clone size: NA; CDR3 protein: CASSLLSSADRVKYEQYF; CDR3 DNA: TGTGCCAGCAGCTTACTTTCTTCGGCGGACAGGGTAAAGTACGAGCAGTACTTC
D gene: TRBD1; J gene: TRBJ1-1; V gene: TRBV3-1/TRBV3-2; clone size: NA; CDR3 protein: CASSDTGAVGTEAFF; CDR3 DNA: TGTGCCAGCAGTGACACAGGGGCTGTTGGCACTGAAGCTTTCTTT
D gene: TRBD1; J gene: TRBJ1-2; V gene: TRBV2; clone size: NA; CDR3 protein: CASSDPPGQPPPTF; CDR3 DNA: TGTGCCAGCAGTGACCCGCCGGGACAGCCACCACCGACCTTC
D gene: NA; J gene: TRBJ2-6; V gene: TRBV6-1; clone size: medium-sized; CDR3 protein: CASSEKGGVFYSGANVLTF; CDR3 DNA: TGTGCCAGCAGTGAAAAAGGAGGGGTCTTTTACTCTGGGGCCAACGTCCTGACTTTC
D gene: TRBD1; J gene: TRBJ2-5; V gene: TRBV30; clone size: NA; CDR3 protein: CACDRGGETQYF; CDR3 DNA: TGTGCCTGTGACAGGGGTGGAGAGACCCAGTACTTC
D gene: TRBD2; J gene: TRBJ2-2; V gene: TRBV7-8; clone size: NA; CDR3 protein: CASSLGTSGSTGELFF; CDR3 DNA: TGTGCCAGCAGCTTAGGGACTAGCGGGAGTACCGGGGAGCTGTTTTTT
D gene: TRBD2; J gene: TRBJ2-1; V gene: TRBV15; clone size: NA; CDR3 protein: CATSPGGPYNEQFF; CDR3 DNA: TGTGCCACCAGCCCGGGAGGGCCCTACAATGAGCAGTTCTTC
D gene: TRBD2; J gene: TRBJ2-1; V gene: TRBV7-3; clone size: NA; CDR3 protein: CASSLDRGRGSEQFF; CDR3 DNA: TGTGCCAGCAGCTTAGATCGCGGGAGGGGTAGTGAGCAGTTCTTC
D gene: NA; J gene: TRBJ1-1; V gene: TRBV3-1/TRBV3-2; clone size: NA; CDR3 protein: CASSQGDTQAFF; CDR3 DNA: TGTGCCAGCAGCCAAGGGGACACGCAAGCTTTCTTT
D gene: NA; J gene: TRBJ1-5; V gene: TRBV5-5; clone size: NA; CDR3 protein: CASSSHMTPQNQPQHF; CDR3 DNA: TGTGCCAGCAGCTCACATATGACACCTCAAAATCAGCCCCAGCATTTT
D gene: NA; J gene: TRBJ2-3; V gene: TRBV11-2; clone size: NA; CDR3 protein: CASSYPLGGPQIRQYF; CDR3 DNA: TGTGCCAGCAGCTACCCCTTGGGGGGACCACAGATAAGGCAGTATTTT
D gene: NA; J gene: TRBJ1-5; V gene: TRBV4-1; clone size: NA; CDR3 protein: CASSQIDRWDQPQHF; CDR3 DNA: TGCGCCAGCAGCCAAATCGACAGGTGGGATCAGCCCCAGCATTTT